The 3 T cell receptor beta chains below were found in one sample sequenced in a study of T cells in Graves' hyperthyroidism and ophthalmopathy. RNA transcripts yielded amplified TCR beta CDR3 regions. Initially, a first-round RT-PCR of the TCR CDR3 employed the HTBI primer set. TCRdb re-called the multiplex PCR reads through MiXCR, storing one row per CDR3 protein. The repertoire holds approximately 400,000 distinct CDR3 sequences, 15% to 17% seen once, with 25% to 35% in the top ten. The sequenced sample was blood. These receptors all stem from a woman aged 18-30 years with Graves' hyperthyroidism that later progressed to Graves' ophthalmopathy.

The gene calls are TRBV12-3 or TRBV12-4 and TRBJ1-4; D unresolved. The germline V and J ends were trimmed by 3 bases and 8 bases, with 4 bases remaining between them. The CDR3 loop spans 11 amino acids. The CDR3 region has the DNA TGTGCCAGCAGTTTGAGAGAAAAACTGTTTTTT. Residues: CASSLREKLFF.

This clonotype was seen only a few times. The CDR3 DNA sequence: TGTGCCAGCAGCTTAAGACTAGCTTCCTACAATGAGCAGTTCTTC. Its protein is CASSLRLASYNEQFF. The chain couples TRBV9 to TRBJ2-1; 7 bases agree with TRBD2. CDR1 is SGDLS and CDR2 is YYNGEE in the germline V gene. Trimming at V came to 4 bases and at J to 1 base, leaving 5 bases not matched to a gene. This CDR3 comprises 15 residues.

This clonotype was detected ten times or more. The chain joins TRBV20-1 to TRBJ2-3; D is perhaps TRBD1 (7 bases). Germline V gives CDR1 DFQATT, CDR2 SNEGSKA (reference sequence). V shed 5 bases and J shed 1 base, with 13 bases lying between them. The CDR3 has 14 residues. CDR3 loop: CSAGGTAGTDTQYF. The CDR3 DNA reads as TGCAGTGCTGGCGGGACAGCGGGCACAGATACGCAGTATTTT.